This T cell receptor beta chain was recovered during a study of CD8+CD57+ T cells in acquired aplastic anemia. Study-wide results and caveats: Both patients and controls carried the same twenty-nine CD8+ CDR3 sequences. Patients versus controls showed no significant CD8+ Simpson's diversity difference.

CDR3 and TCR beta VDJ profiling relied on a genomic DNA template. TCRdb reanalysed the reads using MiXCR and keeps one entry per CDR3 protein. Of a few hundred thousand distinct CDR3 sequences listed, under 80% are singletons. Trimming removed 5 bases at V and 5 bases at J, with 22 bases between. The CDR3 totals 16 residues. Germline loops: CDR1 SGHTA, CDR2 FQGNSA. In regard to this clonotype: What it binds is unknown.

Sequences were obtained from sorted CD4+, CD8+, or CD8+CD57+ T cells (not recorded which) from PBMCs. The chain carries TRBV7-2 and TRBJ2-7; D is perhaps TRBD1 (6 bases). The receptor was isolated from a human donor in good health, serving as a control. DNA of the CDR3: TGTGCCAGCAGCCCGGGCGGAACAGGGATAGCCCACGAGCAGTACTTC. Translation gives CASSPGGTGIAHEQYF.